These 21 T cell receptor beta chains share one sample of origin, sequenced in a study of T cells in Graves' hyperthyroidism and ophthalmopathy. The investigators amplified TCR beta CDR3 regions from RNA transcripts. The TCR CDR3 was amplified in a first-round RT-PCR using the HTBI primer set. MiXCR, run by TCRdb on the multiplex PCR reads, gives a single entry per CDR3 protein. The sample gives around 250,000 distinct CDR3 sequences, approximately 14% of which show up once; roughly 13% is in the top ten. Sequenced sample: blood. These receptors came from a woman aged 40 to 50 with Graves' hyperthyroidism that later progressed to Graves' ophthalmopathy.

This clonotype was recorded many times. V and J are TRBV18 and TRBJ2-4, with a tentative D call TRBD2 (5 bases). V was trimmed by 3 bases and J by 2 bases, leaving 8 bases between them. This CDR3 is built from 14 residues. The germline V gene has CDR1 KGHSH and CDR2 LQKENI. CDR3 sequence: CASSPEVTKNIQYF. The CDR3 nucleotides read TGTGCCAGCTCACCGGAGGTAACCAAAAACATTCAGTACTTC. Full variable domain (outside the CDR3, taken from reference TRBV18 and TRBJ2-4): NAGVMQNPRHLVRRRGQEARLRCSPMKGHSHVYWYRQLPEEGLKFMVYLQKENIIDESGMPKERFSAEFPKEGPSILRIQQVVRGDSAAYFCASSPEVTKNIQYFGAGTRLSVL.

This clonotype has more than one count but fewer than ten. The V call is TRBV5-6, the J call TRBJ2-3; D gene ambiguous. The germline V and J ends were trimmed by 3 bases and 0 bases, with 11 bases remaining between them. Germline V CDR1 and CDR2: SGHDT, YYEEEE. The CDR3 extends over 15 amino acids. For the CDR3, the DNA is TGTGCCAGCAGCTCGTTCAGCGTCAGCACAGATACGCAGTATTTT. Residues: CASSSFSVSTDTQYF.

The chain links TRBV12-3 or TRBV12-4 to TRBJ2-1; the D gene is possibly TRBD1 (5 bases). CDR3 length equals 15 residues. The V and J ends lost 3 bases and 1 base respectively, with 10 bases between them. The CDR3 sequence: CASSFGAESYNEQFF. The CDR3 DNA reads TGTGCCAGCAGTTTTGGGGCTGAGTCCTACAATGAGCAGTTCTTC.

Many counts were recorded for this clonotype. The chain employs TRBV29-1 and TRBJ2-7; tentatively, D is TRBD2 (5 bases). With 3 bases removed from V and 2 bases from J, the gap between germline ends came to 8 bases. Germline V lookup: CDR1 SQVTM, CDR2 ANQGSEA. The CDR3 consists of 12 residues. CDR3 region: CSVETGTYEQYF. The CDR3 region has the DNA TGCAGCGTTGAGACGGGGACCTACGAGCAGTACTTC.

As concerns this clonotype: A read error may account for a junction end that differs from germline. V gene TRBV7-9 combines with J gene TRBJ1-2; D ambiguous. Germline V gene lookup returns CDR1 SEHNR and CDR2 FQNEAQ (reference sequence). The CDR3 is made up of 12 amino acids. CDR3 sequence: CASSQELGGYTF. CDR3 in DNA: TGCGCCAGCAGCCAAGAATTGGGTGGCTACACCTTC.

This clonotype has a single count. The genes are TRBV18 and TRBJ2-2, with 13 positions matching TRBD2. Germline-derived CDR1 and CDR2 are KGHSH and LQKENI. V lost 5 bases, J lost 7 bases, and 7 bases stayed unmatched. This CDR3 is 16 amino acids long. The CDR3 sequence is CASSAGLAGDHGELFF. CDR3 bases: TGTGCCAGCTCAGCCGGACTAGCGGGAGATCACGGGGAGCTGTTTTTT. The whole variable domain, remainder taken from reference TRBV18 and TRBJ2-2, is NAGVMQNPRHLVRRRGQEARLRCSPMKGHSHVYWYRQLPEEGLKFMVYLQKENIIDESGMPKERFSAEFPKEGPSILRIQQVVRGDSAAYFCASSAGLAGDHGELFFGEGSRLTVL.

This clonotype has ten or more counts. The chain couples TRBV6-1 to TRBJ1-1; no firm D call. V shed 7 bases and J shed 1 base, with 7 bases lying between them. This CDR3 has 12 amino acids. Germline V CDR1 and CDR2: MNHNS, SASEGT. The CDR3 DNA reads as TGTGCCAGCAAGGACCCGAACACTGAAGCTTTCTTT. The encoded protein is CASKDPNTEAFF.

This clonotype was seen many times. The rearrangement uses TRBV15 and TRBJ1-1, with D unclear. CDR3 size: 13 residues. The V gene lost 5 bases and the J gene lost 4 bases, with 11 bases spanning the gap. CDR1 and CDR2 (germline): LNHNV, YYDKDF (reference sequence). The CDR3 loop is CATSLPPSTEAFF. CDR3 nucleotide sequence: TGTGCCACCAGCTTGCCCCCTAGCACTGAAGCTTTCTTT.

At least ten counts were recorded for this clonotype. A read error may produce the germline difference seen at one junction end. The chain employs TRBV9 and TRBJ1-5, with TRBD1 matching over 8 bases. From germline, CDR1 is SGDLS and CDR2 YYNGEE. This CDR3 is 15 amino acids long. The CDR3 spells CASSVRPGGKQPQHF. CDR3 sequence (DNA): TGTGCCAGCAGCGTCCGACCAGGGGGCAAACAGCCCCAGCATTTT.

In its sample, this clonotype was seen many times. CDR3 DNA sequence: TGCGCCAGCAGCCCGGGACAGGTCGTGGGTGAGCAGTACTTC. This sequence encodes CASSPGQVVGEQYF. This sequence joins TRBV5-1 and TRBJ2-7; TRBD1 matches at 8 bases. The germline V gene has CDR1 SGHRS and CDR2 YFSETQ. The CDR3 covers 14 residues. Trimming at V came to 4 bases and at J to 7 bases, leaving 10 bases not matched to a gene.

This clonotype appeared many times. This sequence joins TRBV2 and TRBJ1-3, with no clear D. V was clipped by 5 bases and J by 0 bases, with 17 bases between them. Germline CDR1 reads SNHLY; CDR2 reads FYNNEI. The CDR3 totals 17 residues. CDR3 loop: CASSSSRYRYSGNTIYF. As DNA, the CDR3 is TGTGCCAGCAGTTCAAGCAGGTACCGGTACTCTGGAAACACCATATATTTT. The full variable domain, with the rest looked up from reference TRBV2 and TRBJ1-3, is EPEVTQTPSHQVTQMGQEVILRCVPISNHLYFYWYRQILGQKVEFLVSFYNNEISEKSEIFDDQFSVERPDGSNFTLKIRSTKLEDSAMYFCASSSSRYRYSGNTIYFGEGSWLTVV.

This clonotype has just a few counts. One end of the junction varies from germline; a read error may be responsible. This chain joins TRBV13 and TRBJ2-3; D is perhaps TRBD2 (6 bases). The length of the CDR3 is 13 residues. Looked up from germline, CDR1 is PRHDT and CDR2 is FYEKMQ (reference sequence). CDR3 bases: TGCGCCAGCAGCTTACTCGCGGGGGATACGCAGTATTTT. It is translated as CASSLLAGDTQYF.

The V and J genes are TRBV12-3 or TRBV12-4 and TRBJ1-6; D is undetermined. This CDR3 region has 16 residues. The V and J ends lost 4 bases and 9 bases respectively, with 19 bases between them. The CDR3 loop is CASSWKRVDSTSPLHF. The CDR3, as DNA: TGTGCCAGCAGTTGGAAACGGGTTGATTCTACTTCACCCCTCCACTTT.

In its sample, this clonotype was seen a few times. A single base separates this from a much larger clone, so it may be a read error. The CDR3 region has the DNA TGTGCCAGCAGTTTTCCCGGCGACTCGAACACTGAAGCTTTCTTT. Translation: CASSFPGDSNTEAFF. The gene calls are TRBV12-3 or TRBV12-4 and TRBJ1-1; D is undetermined. The V and J ends lost 3 bases and 1 base respectively, with 12 bases between them. This CDR3 is built from 15 residues.

A remark on this clonotype: Sequence at one end of the junction differs from germline and may be a read error. V gene TRBV7-2 combines with J gene TRBJ2-1; possible D gene TRBD2, 5 bases. The germline V gene has CDR1 SGHTA and CDR2 FQGNSA. This CDR3 is 13 amino acids long. The CDR3 nucleotides read TGTGCTAGCAGCTTAAAGTTGTGGGAGGAGCAGTTCTTC. Translation gives CASSLKLWEEQFF.

This clonotype was counted ten times or more. The gene calls are TRBV2 and TRBJ2-3, with D possibly being TRBD1 (6 bases). This CDR3 has 18 residues. Germline CDR1 SNHLY, CDR2 FYNNEI. The V and J ends lost 2 bases and 8 bases respectively, with 26 bases between them. DNA for the CDR3: TGTGCCAGCAGTGAACCCAACGCAGCCAGGGGAGTTATAGGTACGCAGTATTTT. This gives the protein CASSEPNAARGVIGTQYF.

The sample holds a few counts of this clonotype. DNA for the CDR3: TGTGCCAGCAGCTTAGAGGCAGGGTTTAACTATGGCTACACCTTC. Its protein is CASSLEAGFNYGYTF. The J gene is TRBJ1-2, the V gene TRBV3-1, with D tentatively TRBD1 (5 bases). CDR3 length equals 15 residues. Germline CDR1 and CDR2: LGHDT and YNNKEL (reference sequence). V lost 5 bases and J lost 1, with 14 bases in between.

Many counts were recorded for this clonotype. The genes are TRBV9 and TRBJ2-7; D is undetermined. There are 13 residues in the CDR3. CDR1 is SGDLS and CDR2 is YYNGEE in the germline V gene. V dropped 4 bases and J dropped 3 bases, with 11 bases sitting between them. The CDR3 spells CASSPNRDYEQYF. The CDR3 nucleotides are TGTGCCAGCAGCCCTAACAGAGACTACGAGCAGTACTTC.

This clonotype was picked up many times. The rearrangement uses TRBV28 and TRBJ2-5, with D perhaps assigned TRBD1 or TRBD2 (5 bases each). In germline, CDR1 is MDHEN, CDR2 SYDVKM. This CDR3 contains 15 residues. The V end lost 4 bases, the J end lost 2 bases, and 14 bases lay between the germline ends. CDR3 DNA sequence: TGTGCCAGCAGTTGGCGCAGGGAGATGCAAGAGACCCAGTACTTC. This codes for CASSWRREMQETQYF.

This clonotype has at least ten counts. V and J are TRBV29-1 and TRBJ1-2; 7 bases match TRBD1. The germline CDR1 and CDR2 sequences are SQVTM and ANQGSEA. Losses at the gene ends were 6 bases for V and 4 bases for J; bases not matched to a gene: 11. CDR3 size: 14 residues. The CDR3 sequence is CSVLPGQRLYGYTF. The CDR3 DNA sequence: TGCAGCGTCCTGCCGGGACAGAGACTCTATGGCTACACCTTC.

Details on this clonotype: A read error may be the cause here, since a much bigger clone is one base away. The conserved closing phenylalanine or tryptophan is absent in this CDR3, likely reflecting a read error. This chain joins TRBV5-1 and TRBJ2-1; the D gene is possibly TRBD2 (5 bases). Trimming pared 3 bases from V and 9 bases from J, leaving 16 bases between. CDR3 length: 14 residues. Per germline, CDR1 SGHRS and CDR2 YFSETQ. In nucleotides, the CDR3 is TGCGCCAGCAGCTCTGGACTGGCTCCCCCTGAGCAGTTCTCC. Translating gives CASSSGLAPPEQFS.